This passage covers 28 T cell receptor beta chains from one sample sequenced in a study of T cell responses to AZD1222 COVID-19 vaccine. Profiling relied on immunoSEQ multiplex PCR, and the TCRdb table lists in-frame clones only, not all of them. This table has more than 150,000 clones, under 95% appearing once. The sequenced sample was peripheral blood, obtained 28 days after the second AZD1222 dose. These TCRs come from an adult who received the AZD1222 COVID-19 vaccine.

V is TRBV5-1 and J is TRBJ2-7; 8 bases agree with TRBD2. Germline CDR1 is SGHRS and CDR2 is YFSETQ. With 0 bases clipped from V and 2 bases from J, the junction kept 4 bases outside the gene matches. This CDR3 is built from 15 residues. For the CDR3, the DNA is TGCGCCAGCAGCTTGGCAGCGGGAGAGACCTACGAGCAGTACTTC. This codes for CASSLAAGETYEQYF.

This sequence joins TRBV25-1 and TRBJ2-1, with D unresolved. V lost 0 bases and J 9 bases, leaving 0 bases between the germline ends. CDR1 and CDR2 (germline): MGHDK, SYGVNS. This CDR3 contains 10 residues. This CDR3 is CASSEYEQFF. CDR3 nucleotides: TGTGCCAGCAGTGAATATGAGCAGTTCTTC.

The chain links TRBV4-3 to TRBJ2-1; 9 nucleotides match TRBD2. The CDR3 spans 15 residues. CDR1 is LGHNA and CDR2 is YSLEER in the germline V gene. The junction had 2 bases not matched to a gene; V was cut back by 0 bases and J by 5 bases. Written as DNA, the CDR3 is TGCGCCAGCAGCCAAGAACTAGCGGGTAACAATGAGCAGTTCTTC. Its protein product is CASSQELAGNNEQFF.

J is TRBJ1-2 and V is TRBV19; a possible D gene is TRBD1 (6 bases). There are 11 residues in the CDR3. The germline V gene encodes CDR1 LNHDA and CDR2 SQIVND (reference sequence). Trimming took 6 bases from V and 8 from J, leaving 10 bases between them. The CDR3 region is CASRYRDGYTF. The CDR3 DNA reads TGTGCCAGTAGGTACAGGGACGGCTACACCTTC.

The chain recombines TRBV15 with TRBJ1-2; TRBD1 aligns across 7 bases. CDR3 length equals 16 residues. Trimming removed 2 bases from V and 3 bases from J; junction bases left unmatched: 9. From germline, CDR1 is LNHNV and CDR2 YYDKDF (reference sequence). The CDR3: CATSRMPGQDHYGYTF. CDR3 DNA sequence: TGTGCCACCAGCAGAATGCCCGGACAGGACCACTATGGCTACACCTTC.

V gene TRBV18 combines with J gene TRBJ1-5, with TRBD1 matching over 8 bases. The junction had 6 bases not matched to a gene; V was cut back by 6 bases and J by 5 bases. This CDR3 has 14 residues. Germline-derived CDR1 and CDR2 are KGHSH and LQKENI. CDR3 DNA: TGTGCCAGCTCCCAAGACAGGGGATATCAGCCCCAGCATTTT. Protein product: CASSQDRGYQPQHF.

V gene TRBV13 combines with J gene TRBJ2-2, with 9 positions matching TRBD1. CDR1 and CDR2 (germline): PRHDT, FYEKMQ (reference sequence). J was trimmed by 3 bases and V by 0 bases; bases with no gene match: 2. The CDR3 contains 16 residues. The chain's CDR3 is CASSLGQGAYTGELFF. CDR3 DNA sequence: TGTGCCAGCAGCTTAGGACAGGGGGCTTACACCGGGGAGCTGTTTTTT.

The chain couples TRBV30 to TRBJ2-7; 7 nucleotides agree with TRBD2. With V trimmed by 3 bases and J by 6 bases, 2 bases remained unmatched. Per the germline V gene, CDR1 is GTSNPN and CDR2 is SVGIG (reference sequence). The CDR3 loop spans 11 amino acids. The CDR3 DNA reads TGTGCCTGGAGGGGCGGGGGCGAGCAGTACTTC. Protein sequence: CAWRGGGEQYF.

The chain links TRBV5-4 to TRBJ2-3, with D perhaps matching TRBD1 or TRBD2 (5 bases each). Germline CDR1 reads SGHNT; CDR2 reads YYREEE (reference sequence). Trimming shortened V by 4 bases and J by 0 bases, and 12 bases separated the two germline ends. This CDR3 is 15 amino acids long. The DNA for the CDR3 is TGTGCCAGCAGCCCGAATTGGGGGAGCACAGATACGCAGTATTTT. Residues: CASSPNWGSTDTQYF.

This clone was recorded only once. The chain links TRBV14 to TRBJ1-1, with TRBD1 identical over 8 bases. V lost 4 bases to trimming and J lost 3 bases; unmatched junction nucleotides: 1. Germline loops: CDR1 SGHDN, CDR2 FVKESK. CDR3 size: 13 residues. This CDR3 reads CASSRQGYTEAFF. Here the CDR3 DNA reads TGTGCCAGCAGCCGACAGGGGTACACTGAAGCTTTCTTT.

This chain uses TRBV27 with TRBJ2-7; 7 nucleotides line up with TRBD1. Unmatched junction bases numbered 9, after V lost 5 bases and J lost 8 bases. In germline, CDR1 is MNHEY, CDR2 SMNVEV (reference sequence). This CDR3 contains 13 residues. CDR3 loop: CASSDRETTKQYF. CDR3 bases: TGTGCCAGCAGTGACAGGGAAACTACGAAGCAGTACTTC.

V gene TRBV20-1 combines with J gene TRBJ2-1; TRBD2 aligns across 9 bases. This CDR3 has 14 amino acids. Looked up from germline, CDR1 is DFQATT and CDR2 is SNEGSKA (reference sequence). V trimming: 3 bases; J trimming: 7 bases; junction bases outside the gene matches: 7. CDR3 in DNA: TGCAGTGCTAGTTCGGCTAGCGGGATAAATGAGCAGTTCTTC. This encodes CSASSASGINEQFF.

The chain has TRBV7-9 and TRBJ1-5; D perhaps matches TRBD1 (6 bases). Germline V gene sequence: CDR1 SEHNR, CDR2 FQNEAQ (reference sequence). The CDR3 totals 15 residues. Trimming removed 3 bases at V and 0 bases at J, with 9 bases between. CDR3 protein: CASSLGHNSNQPQHF. The CDR3 DNA sequence: TGTGCCAGCAGCTTGGGACACAATAGCAATCAGCCCCAGCATTTT.

The chain carries TRBV2 and TRBJ1-1; 11 bases agree with TRBD1. V was pared by 6 bases and J by 3 bases, with 9 bases of the junction left unmatched. CDR3 length: 16 amino acids. Germline V gene data show CDR1 as SNHLY and CDR2 as FYNNEI. Here the CDR3 DNA reads TGTGCCAGCAGGTCTGGGACAGGGGGTAAGGACACTGAAGCTTTCTTT. Protein product: CASRSGTGGKDTEAFF.

For this clone: Other DNA sequences in the sample encode the same CDR3. V usage is TRBV19 and J usage is TRBJ1-2, with D uncertain. The CDR3 loop spans 11 amino acids. Germline CDR1 LNHDA, CDR2 SQIVND (reference sequence). Trimming removed 3 bases at V and 7 bases at J, with 6 bases between. CDR3 loop: CASSISRGYTF. In DNA, the CDR3 is TGTGCCAGTAGTATCTCTCGTGGCTACACCTTC.

The chain has TRBV28 and TRBJ1-5; D not resolved. The CDR3 consists of 12 residues. Trimming removed 8 bases from V and 8 bases from J, with 13 bases in between. The germline V gene has CDR1 MDHEN and CDR2 SYDVKM. Here the CDR3 DNA reads TGTGCCAGCGGTTCGGGTTACAAGCCCCAGCATTTT. Residues: CASGSGYKPQHF. Full variable domain (outside the CDR3, taken from reference TRBV28 and TRBJ1-5): DVKVTQSSRYLVKRTGEKVFLECVQDMDHENMFWYRQDPGLGLRLIYFSYDVKMKEKGDIPEGYSVSREKKERFSLILESASTNQTSMYLCASGSGYKPQHFGDGTRLSIL.

V and J are TRBV7-9 and TRBJ2-7; 8 bases fit TRBD2. The CDR3 length is 16 residues. The V gene's germline CDR1 is SEHNR and CDR2 FQNEAQ (reference sequence). The junction had 11 bases not matched to a gene; V was cut back by 2 bases and J by 5 bases. The CDR3 region is CASSLIDAGGSHEQYF. The CDR3 DNA is TGTGCCAGCAGCTTAATTGACGCGGGAGGTTCCCACGAGCAGTACTTC.

The sample holds one count of this clone. The chain joins TRBV13 to TRBJ1-6; D perhaps matches TRBD1 (5 bases). Looked up from germline, CDR1 is PRHDT and CDR2 is FYEKMQ (reference sequence). V was trimmed by 5 bases and J by 10 bases, leaving 18 bases between them. The length of the CDR3 is 15 residues. The CDR3 sequence: CASSPSYSGTSPLHF. The CDR3 DNA is TGTGCCAGCAGCCCATCCTACTCAGGGACCTCACCCCTCCACTTT.

The chain is built from TRBV7-9 and TRBJ1-2; weak D call: TRBD1 (5 bases). The CDR3 totals 13 residues. V was shortened by 5 bases and J by 5 bases, with 12 bases between the two germline ends. Germline-derived CDR1 and CDR2 are SEHNR and FQNEAQ (reference sequence). The CDR3 is CASSPGGGYGYTF. CDR3 nucleotides: TGTGCCAGCAGCCCCGGCGGGGGATATGGCTACACCTTC.

The chain couples TRBV6-5 to TRBJ1-2, with TRBD1 matching 9 bases. The germline V gene encodes CDR1 MNHEY and CDR2 SVGAGI. CDR3 size: 14 residues. V was clipped by 5 bases and J by 4 bases; unmatched bases: 5. For the CDR3, the DNA is TGTGCCAGCAGTCTAGGACAGGGGTCCTATGGCTACACCTTC. It translates to CASSLGQGSYGYTF.

The V call is TRBV28, the J call TRBJ1-3, with a weak D call TRBD1 (5 bases). CDR3 length: 15 residues. Germline lookup yields CDR1 MDHEN and CDR2 SYDVKM. Trimming left V 4 bases short and J 0 bases short, with 10 bases between. The CDR3 loop is CASSSTQGSGNTIYF. The DNA for the CDR3 is TGTGCCAGCAGTTCGACCCAGGGCTCTGGAAACACCATATATTTT.

This clone has only one observation. The CDR3 sequence: CASSLMYGSNQPQHF. DNA for the CDR3: TGTGCCAGCAGTTTAATGTACGGCAGCAATCAGCCCCAGCATTTT. This chain uses TRBV28 with TRBJ1-5; D not resolved. The CDR3 is made up of 15 amino acids. CDR1 and CDR2 (germline): MDHEN, SYDVKM. The V gene lost 2 bases and the J gene lost 1 base, with 9 bases spanning the gap.

The chain combines TRBV7-2 with TRBJ2-7, with 8 bases matching TRBD1. The CDR3 length is 13 residues. The ends lost 5 bases at V and 5 bases at J; junction bases unmatched: 5. The germline V gene has CDR1 SGHTA and CDR2 FQGNSA. The CDR3 DNA follows: TGTGCCAGCAGCCTGACAGGGGTCCACGAGCAGTACTTC. It yields the protein CASSLTGVHEQYF.

This chain uses TRBV4-3 with TRBJ1-2; D is possibly TRBD1 (5 bases). Germline lookup yields CDR1 LGHNA and CDR2 YSLEER. Trimming removed 0 bases from V and 4 bases from J, with 15 bases in between. CDR3 length: 16 residues. CDR3 residues: CASSQEGTGNAYGYTF. The CDR3 nucleotides read TGCGCCAGCAGCCAAGAAGGGACGGGGAATGCCTATGGCTACACCTTC.

J is TRBJ1-1 and V is TRBV6-2 or TRBV6-3; no reliable D call. Germline V gene data show CDR1 as MNHEY and CDR2 as SVGEGT. The V end lost 6 bases, the J end lost 6 bases, and 8 bases lay between the germline ends. The CDR3 spans 11 residues. The CDR3 DNA follows: TGTGCCAGCAGGTACGGGTCTGAAGCTTTCTTT. Protein: CASRYGSEAFF.

This sequence joins TRBV25-1 and TRBJ1-1; D is ambiguous. Trimming pared 4 bases from V and 4 bases from J, leaving 13 bases between. Germline V gene lookup returns CDR1 MGHDK and CDR2 SYGVNS. This CDR3 comprises 14 residues. The CDR3 protein is CASSGSYSPTEAFF. The CDR3 bases are TGTGCCAGCAGTGGTTCTTATTCCCCCACTGAAGCTTTCTTT.

The rearrangement links TRBV18 to TRBJ2-1; 11 bases map to TRBD2. V lost 2 bases and J lost 6; bases outside the gene matches: 15. The CDR3 is 19 residues long. The V gene's germline CDR1 is KGHSH and CDR2 LQKENI. CDR3 region: CASSPRGLAGGHLFNEQFF. The CDR3 DNA sequence: TGTGCCAGCTCACCAAGGGGTCTAGCGGGGGGACACCTCTTCAATGAGCAGTTCTTC.

This chain connects TRBV5-5 to TRBJ1-6; D is ambiguous. V was pared by 0 bases and J by 7 bases, with 5 bases between. Germline CDR1 SGHKS, CDR2 YYEKEE (reference sequence). The CDR3 runs to 13 residues. The CDR3 loop is CASSLEANSPLHF. CDR3 coding DNA: TGTGCCAGCAGCTTGGAGGCCAATTCACCCCTCCACTTT.